This T cell receptor (beta chain) was captured in a study of T cell clones after liver transplantation. V shed 1 base and J shed 5 bases, with 5 bases lying between them. CDR1 and CDR2 (germline): SGHTA, FQGNSA. The CDR3 length is 12 residues. Generated by immunoSEQ multiplex PCR, the TCRdb table keeps only in-frame clones and is missing some. Of 65,000 to 85,000 clones in the sample, around four fifths were seen once. This clone turned up a few times. Other DNA sequences in the same sample also yield this CDR3. The starting material was CD4+ T cells from blood, obtained about 50 months after liver transplant. This chain joins TRBV7-2 and TRBJ2-5; D is undetermined. The TCR was taken from a human patient who received a liver transplant. The graft donor may account for some of the T cells. CDR3 in DNA: TGTGCCAGCAGCTTAGATGGGGAGACCCAGTACTTC. Translating gives CASSLDGETQYF.